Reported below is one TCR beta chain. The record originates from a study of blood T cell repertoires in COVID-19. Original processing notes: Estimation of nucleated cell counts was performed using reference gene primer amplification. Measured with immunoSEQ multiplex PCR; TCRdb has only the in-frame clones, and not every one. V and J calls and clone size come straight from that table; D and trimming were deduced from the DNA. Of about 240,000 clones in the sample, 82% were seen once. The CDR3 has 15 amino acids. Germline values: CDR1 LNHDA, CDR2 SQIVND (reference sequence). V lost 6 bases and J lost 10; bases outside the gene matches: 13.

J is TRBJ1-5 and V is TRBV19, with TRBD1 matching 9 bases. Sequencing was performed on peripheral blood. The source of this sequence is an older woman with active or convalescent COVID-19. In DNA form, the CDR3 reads TGTGCCAGTAGCCGGGACAGGGAGGTCCCAAGACCCCAGCATTTT. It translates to CASSRDREVPRPQHF.